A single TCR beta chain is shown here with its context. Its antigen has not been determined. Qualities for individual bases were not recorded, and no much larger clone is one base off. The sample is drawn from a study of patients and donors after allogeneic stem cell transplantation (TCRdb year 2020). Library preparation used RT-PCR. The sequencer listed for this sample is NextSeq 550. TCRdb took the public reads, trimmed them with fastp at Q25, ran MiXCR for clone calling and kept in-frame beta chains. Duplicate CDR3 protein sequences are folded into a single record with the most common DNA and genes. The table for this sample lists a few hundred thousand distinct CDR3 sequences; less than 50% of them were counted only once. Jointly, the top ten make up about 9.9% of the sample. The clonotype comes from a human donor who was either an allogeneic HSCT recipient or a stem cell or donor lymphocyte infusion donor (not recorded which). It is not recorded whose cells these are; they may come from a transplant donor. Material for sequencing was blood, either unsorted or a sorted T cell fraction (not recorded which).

The CDR3 reads CASSTRQGSNTEAFF. In nucleotides, the sequence is TGTGCCAGCAGCACAAGACAGGGGTCGAACACTGAAGCTTTCTTT. The chain uses TRBV7-6 and TRBJ1-1; 8 bases in between match TRBD1. The CDR3 numbers 15 residues from cysteine through phenylalanine. CDR3 DNA only is kept here, 45 bases in frame from base 1. CDR1 SGHVS and CDR2 FNYEAQ are derived from the germline V gene. Here V drops 5 bases and J drops 1 base, and the junction holds 6 bases not matched to any gene.